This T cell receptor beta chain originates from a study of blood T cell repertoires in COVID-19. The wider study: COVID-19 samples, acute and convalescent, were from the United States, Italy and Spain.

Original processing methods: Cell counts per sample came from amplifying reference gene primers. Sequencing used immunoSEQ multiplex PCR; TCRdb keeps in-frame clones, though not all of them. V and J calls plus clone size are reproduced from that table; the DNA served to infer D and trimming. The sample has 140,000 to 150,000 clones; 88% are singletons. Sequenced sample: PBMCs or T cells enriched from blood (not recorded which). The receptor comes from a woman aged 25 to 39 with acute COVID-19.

CDR3 loop: CSVRQGGDNEQFF. The CDR3 DNA reads TGCAGCGTTAGACAGGGGGGTGACAATGAGCAGTTCTTC. V is TRBV29-1 and J is TRBJ2-1; 9 bases map to TRBD1. This CDR3 comprises 13 residues. Losses at the gene ends were 5 bases for V and 5 bases for J; bases not matched to a gene: 4. CDR1 is SQVTM and CDR2 is ANQGSEA in the germline V gene.